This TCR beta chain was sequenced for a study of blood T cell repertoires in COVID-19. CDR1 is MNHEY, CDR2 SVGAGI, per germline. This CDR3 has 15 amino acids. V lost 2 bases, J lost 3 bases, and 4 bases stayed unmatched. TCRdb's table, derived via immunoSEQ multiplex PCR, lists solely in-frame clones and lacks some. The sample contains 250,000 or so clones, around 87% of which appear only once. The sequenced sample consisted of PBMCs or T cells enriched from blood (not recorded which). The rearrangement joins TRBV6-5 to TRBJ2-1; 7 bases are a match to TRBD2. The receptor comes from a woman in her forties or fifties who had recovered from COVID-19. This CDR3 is CASSYGDYRYNEQFF. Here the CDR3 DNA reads TGTGCCAGCAGTTACGGGGACTACCGCTACAATGAGCAGTTCTTC.